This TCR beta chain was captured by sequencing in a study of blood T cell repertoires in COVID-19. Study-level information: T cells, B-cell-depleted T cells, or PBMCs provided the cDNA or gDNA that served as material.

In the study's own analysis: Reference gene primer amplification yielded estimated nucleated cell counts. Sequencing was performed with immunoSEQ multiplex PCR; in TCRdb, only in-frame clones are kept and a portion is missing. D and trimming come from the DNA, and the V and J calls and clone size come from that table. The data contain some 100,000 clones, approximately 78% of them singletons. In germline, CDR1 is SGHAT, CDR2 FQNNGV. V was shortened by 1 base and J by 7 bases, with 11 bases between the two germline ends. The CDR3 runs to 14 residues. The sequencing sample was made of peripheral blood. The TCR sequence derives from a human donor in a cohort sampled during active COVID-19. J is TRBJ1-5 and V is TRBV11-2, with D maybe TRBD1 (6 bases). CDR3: CASSLGGGGQPQHF. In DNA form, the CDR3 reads TGTGCCAGCAGCTTAGGGGGGGGCGGGCAGCCCCAGCATTTT.